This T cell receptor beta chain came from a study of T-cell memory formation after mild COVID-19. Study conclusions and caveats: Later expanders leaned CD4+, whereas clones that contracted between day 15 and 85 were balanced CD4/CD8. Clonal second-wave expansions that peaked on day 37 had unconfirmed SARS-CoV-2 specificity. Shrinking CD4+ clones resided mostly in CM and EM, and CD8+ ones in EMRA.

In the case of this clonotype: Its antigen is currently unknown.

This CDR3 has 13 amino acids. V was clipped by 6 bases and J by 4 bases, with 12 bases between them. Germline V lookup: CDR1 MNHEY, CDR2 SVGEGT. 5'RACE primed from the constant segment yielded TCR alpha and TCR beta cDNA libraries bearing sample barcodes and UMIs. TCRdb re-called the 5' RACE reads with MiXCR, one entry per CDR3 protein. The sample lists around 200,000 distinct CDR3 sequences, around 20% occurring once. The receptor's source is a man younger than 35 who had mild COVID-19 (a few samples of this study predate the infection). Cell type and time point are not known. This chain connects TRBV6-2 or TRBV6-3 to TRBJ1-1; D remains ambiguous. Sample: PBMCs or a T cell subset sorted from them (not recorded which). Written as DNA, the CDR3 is TGTGCCAGCAGAAGGGATTATGGCACTGAAGCTTTCTTT. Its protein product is CASRRDYGTEAFF.